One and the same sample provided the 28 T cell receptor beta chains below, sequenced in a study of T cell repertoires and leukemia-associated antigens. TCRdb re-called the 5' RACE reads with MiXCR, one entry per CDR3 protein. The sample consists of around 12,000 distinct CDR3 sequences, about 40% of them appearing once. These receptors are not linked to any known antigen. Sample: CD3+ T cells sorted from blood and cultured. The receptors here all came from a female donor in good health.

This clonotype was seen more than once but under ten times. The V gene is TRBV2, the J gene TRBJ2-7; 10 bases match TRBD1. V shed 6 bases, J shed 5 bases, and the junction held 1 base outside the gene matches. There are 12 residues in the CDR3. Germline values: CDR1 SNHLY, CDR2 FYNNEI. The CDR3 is CASRDRGDEQYF. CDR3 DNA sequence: TGTGCCAGCAGGGACAGGGGGGACGAGCAGTACTTC.

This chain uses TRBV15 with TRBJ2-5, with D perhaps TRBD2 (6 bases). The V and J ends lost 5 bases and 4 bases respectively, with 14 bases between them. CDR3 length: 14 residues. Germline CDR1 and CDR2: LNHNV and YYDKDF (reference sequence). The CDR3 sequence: CATSARGEAETQYF. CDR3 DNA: TGTGCCACCAGCGCCCGCGGGGAGGCAGAGACCCAGTACTTC.

The CDR3 sequence is CATSDFGAGGHNEQFF. Here the CDR3 DNA reads TGTGCCACCAGTGATTTTGGAGCGGGAGGGCACAATGAGCAGTTCTTC. This sequence joins TRBV24-1 and TRBJ2-1; the match to TRBD2 covers 10 bases. The germline V gene has CDR1 KGHDR and CDR2 SFDVKD. The length of the CDR3 is 16 residues. The ends lost 1 base at V and 5 bases at J; junction bases unmatched: 4.

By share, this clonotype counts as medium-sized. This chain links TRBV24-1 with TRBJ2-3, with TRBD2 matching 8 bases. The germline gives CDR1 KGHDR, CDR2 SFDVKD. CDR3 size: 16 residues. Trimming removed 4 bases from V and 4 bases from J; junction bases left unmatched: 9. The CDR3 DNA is TGTGCCACCAGTGACCCGAGCGGGAGATTTGCAGATACGCAGTATTTT. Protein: CATSDPSGRFADTQYF.

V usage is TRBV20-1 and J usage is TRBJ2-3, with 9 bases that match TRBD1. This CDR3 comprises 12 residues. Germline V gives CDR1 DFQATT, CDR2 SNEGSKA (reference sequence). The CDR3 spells CRQGAPTDTQYF. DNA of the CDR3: TGCAGACAGGGGGCGCCCACAGATACGCAGTATTTT.

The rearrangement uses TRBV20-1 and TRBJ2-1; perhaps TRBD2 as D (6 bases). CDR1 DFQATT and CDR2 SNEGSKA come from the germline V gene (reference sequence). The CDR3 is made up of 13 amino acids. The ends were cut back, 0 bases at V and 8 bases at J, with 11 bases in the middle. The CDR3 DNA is TGCAGTGCTAGAGACTACCGGGACTATGAGCAGTTCTTC. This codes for CSARDYRDYEQFF.

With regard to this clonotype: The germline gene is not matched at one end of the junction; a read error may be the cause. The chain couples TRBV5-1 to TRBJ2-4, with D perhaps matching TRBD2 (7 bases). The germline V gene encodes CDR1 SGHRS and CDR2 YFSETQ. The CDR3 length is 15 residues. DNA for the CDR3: TGCGCCAGCCCTCCTGGGAGGGGGTTGGGGAACACTCAGTACTTC. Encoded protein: CASPPGRGLGNTQYF.

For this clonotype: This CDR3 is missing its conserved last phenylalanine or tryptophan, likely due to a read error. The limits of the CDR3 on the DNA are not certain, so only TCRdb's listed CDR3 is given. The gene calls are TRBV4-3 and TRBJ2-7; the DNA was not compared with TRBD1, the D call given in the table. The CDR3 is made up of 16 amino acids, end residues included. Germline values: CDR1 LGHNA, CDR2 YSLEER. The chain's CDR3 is CASSQVGTGTPSVRYL.

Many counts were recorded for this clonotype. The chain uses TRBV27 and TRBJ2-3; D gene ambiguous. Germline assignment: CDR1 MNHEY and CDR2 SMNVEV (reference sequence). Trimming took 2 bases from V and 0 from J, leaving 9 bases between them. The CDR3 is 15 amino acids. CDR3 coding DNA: TGTGCCAGCAGTTTACTTCAGTATAGCACAGATACGCAGTATTTT. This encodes CASSLLQYSTDTQYF.

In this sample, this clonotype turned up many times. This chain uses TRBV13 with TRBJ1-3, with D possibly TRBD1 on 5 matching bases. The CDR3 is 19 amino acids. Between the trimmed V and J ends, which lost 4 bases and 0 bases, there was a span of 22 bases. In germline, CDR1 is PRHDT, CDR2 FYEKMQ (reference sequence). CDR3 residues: CASSWGGGDSPLSGNTIYF. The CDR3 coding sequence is TGTGCCAGCAGCTGGGGGGGAGGGGATTCCCCTCTCTCTGGAAACACCATATATTTT.

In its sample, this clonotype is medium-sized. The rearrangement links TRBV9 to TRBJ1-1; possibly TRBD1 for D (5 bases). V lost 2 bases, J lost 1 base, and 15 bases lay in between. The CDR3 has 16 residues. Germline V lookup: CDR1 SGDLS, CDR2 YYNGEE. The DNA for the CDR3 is TGTGCCAGCAGCGTGGGGCCCTTAATCCAGAACACTGAAGCTTTCTTT. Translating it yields CASSVGPLIQNTEAFF.

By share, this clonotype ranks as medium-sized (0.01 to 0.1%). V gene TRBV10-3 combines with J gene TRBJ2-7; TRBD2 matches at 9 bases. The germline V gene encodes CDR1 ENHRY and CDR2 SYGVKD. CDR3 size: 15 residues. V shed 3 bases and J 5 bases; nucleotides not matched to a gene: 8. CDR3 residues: CAISEEAGGPDEQYF. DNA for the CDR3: TGTGCCATCAGTGAAGAGGCGGGAGGGCCCGACGAGCAGTACTTC.

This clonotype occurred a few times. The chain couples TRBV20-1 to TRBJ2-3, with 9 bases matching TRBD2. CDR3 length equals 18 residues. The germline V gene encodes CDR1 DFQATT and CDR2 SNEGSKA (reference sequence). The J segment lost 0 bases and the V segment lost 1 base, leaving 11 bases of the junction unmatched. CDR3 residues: CSARGLVREGLSTDTQYF. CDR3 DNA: TGCAGTGCTAGAGGTCTTGTGCGGGAGGGACTTAGCACAGATACGCAGTATTTT.

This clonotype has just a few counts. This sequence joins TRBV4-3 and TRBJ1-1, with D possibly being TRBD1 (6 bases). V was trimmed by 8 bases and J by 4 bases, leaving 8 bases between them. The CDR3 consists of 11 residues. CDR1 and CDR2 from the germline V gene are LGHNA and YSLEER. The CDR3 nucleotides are TGCGCCAGCGGACAGAGCACTGAAGCTTTCTTT. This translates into CASGQSTEAFF.

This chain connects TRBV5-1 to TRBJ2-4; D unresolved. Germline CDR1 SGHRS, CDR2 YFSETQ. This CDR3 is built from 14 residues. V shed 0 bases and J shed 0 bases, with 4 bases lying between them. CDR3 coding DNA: TGCGCCAGCAGCTTGGGGGGAGCCAAAAACATTCAGTACTTC. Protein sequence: CASSLGGAKNIQYF. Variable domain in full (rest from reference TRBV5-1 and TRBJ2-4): KAGVTQTPRYLIKTRGQQVTLSCSPISGHRSVSWYQQTPGQGLQFLFEYFSETQRNKGNFPGRFSGRQFSNSRSEMNVSTLELGDSALYLCASSLGGAKNIQYFGAGTRLSVL.

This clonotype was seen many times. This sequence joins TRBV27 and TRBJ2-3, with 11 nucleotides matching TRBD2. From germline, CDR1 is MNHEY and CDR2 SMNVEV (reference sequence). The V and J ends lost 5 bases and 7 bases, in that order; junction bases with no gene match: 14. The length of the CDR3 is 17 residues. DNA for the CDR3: TGTGCCAGCAGTCTCCTCCTTGGTAGCGGGAGGGGGTATACGCAGTATTTT. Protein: CASSLLLGSGRGYTQYF.

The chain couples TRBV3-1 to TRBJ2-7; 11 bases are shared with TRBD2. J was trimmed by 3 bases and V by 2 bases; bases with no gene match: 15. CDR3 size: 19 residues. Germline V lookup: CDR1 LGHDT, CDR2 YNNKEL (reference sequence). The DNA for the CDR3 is TGTGCCAGCAGCCAACCTAGGACTAGCGGGCCGTTCCCCCACTACGAGCAGTACTTC. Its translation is CASSQPRTSGPFPHYEQYF.

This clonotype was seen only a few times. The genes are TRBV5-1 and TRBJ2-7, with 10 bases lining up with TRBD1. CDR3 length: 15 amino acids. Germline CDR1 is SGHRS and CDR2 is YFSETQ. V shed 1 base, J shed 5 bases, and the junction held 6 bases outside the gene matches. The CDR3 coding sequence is TGCGCCAGCAGCTTGTGGACAGGGGGTCCGGACGAGCAGTACTTC. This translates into CASSLWTGGPDEQYF. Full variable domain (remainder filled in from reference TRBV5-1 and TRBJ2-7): KAGVTQTPRYLIKTRGQQVTLSCSPISGHRSVSWYQQTPGQGLQFLFEYFSETQRNKGNFPGRFSGRQFSNSRSEMNVSTLELGDSALYLCASSLWTGGPDEQYFGPGTRLTVT.

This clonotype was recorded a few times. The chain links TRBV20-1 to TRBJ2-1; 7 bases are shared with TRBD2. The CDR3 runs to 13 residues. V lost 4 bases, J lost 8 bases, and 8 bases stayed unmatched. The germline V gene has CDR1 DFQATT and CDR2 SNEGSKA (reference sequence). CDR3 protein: CSATNPRGDEQFF. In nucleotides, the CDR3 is TGCAGTGCTACTAACCCCCGGGGGGATGAGCAGTTCTTC.

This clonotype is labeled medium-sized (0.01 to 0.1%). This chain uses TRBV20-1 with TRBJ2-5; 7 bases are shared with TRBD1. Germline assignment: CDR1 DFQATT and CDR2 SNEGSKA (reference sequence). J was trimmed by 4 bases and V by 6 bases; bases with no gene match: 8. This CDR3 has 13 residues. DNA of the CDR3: TGCAGTGCAGGGGGCGCGGAGGCAGAGACCCAGTACTTC. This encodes CSAGGAEAETQYF.

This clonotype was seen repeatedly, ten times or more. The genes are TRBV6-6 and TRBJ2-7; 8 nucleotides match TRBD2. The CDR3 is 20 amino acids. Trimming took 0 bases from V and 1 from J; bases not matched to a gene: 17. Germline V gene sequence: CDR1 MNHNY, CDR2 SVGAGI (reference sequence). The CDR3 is CASSYSLKRESSAESYEQYF. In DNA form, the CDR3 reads TGTGCCAGCAGTTACTCGTTAAAGCGGGAGTCGTCCGCCGAATCCTACGAGCAGTACTTC.

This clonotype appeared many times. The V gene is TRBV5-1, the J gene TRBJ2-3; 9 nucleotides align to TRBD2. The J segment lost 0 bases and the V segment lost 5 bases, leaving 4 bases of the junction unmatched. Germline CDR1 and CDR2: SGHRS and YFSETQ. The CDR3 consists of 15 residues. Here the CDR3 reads CASRPSGASTDTQYF. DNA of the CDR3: TGCGCCAGCAGACCTAGCGGGGCAAGCACAGATACGCAGTATTTT.

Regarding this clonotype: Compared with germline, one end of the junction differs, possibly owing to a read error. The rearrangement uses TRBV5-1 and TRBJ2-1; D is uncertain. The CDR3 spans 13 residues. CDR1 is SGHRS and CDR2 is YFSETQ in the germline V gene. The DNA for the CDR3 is TGCGCCAGCAGCCTGACGCCCCGGTATGAGCAGCTCTTC. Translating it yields CASSLTPRYEQLF.

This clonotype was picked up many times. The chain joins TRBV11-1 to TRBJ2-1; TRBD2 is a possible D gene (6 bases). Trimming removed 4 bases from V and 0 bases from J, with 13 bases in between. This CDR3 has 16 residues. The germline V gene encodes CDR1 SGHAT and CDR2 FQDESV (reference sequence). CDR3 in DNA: TGTGCCAGCAGCTCTCATAGGACTAACTCCTACAATGAGCAGTTCTTC. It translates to CASSSHRTNSYNEQFF.

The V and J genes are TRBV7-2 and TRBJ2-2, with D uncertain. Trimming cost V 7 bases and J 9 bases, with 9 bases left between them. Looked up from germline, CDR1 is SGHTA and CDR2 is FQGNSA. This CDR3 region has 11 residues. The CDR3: CASITLRELFF. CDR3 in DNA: TGTGCCAGCATAACTCTAAGGGAGCTGTTTTTT.

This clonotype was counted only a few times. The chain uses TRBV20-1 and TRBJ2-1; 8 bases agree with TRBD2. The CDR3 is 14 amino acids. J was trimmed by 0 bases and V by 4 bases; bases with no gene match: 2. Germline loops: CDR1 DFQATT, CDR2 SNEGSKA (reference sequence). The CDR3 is CSATGTSSYNEQFF. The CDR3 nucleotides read TGCAGTGCTACCGGGACTAGCTCCTACAATGAGCAGTTCTTC.

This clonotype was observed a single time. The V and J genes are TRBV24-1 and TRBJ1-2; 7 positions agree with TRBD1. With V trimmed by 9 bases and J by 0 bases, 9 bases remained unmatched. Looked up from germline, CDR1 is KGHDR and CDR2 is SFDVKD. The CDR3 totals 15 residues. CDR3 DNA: TGTGCCACCGGGGAGAGACAGGGTTCTAACTATGGCTACACCTTC. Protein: CATGERQGSNYGYTF.

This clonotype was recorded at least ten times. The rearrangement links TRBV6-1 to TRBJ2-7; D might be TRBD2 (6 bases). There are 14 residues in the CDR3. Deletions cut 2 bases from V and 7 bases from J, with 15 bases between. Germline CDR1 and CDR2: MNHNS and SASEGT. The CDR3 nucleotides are TGTGCCAGCAGTGAATTAAGACTAGATGGGGAGCAGTACTTC. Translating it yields CASSELRLDGEQYF.